This record covers a single T cell receptor beta chain. Sequence at one end of the junction differs from germline and may be a read error. Seattle cases were enrolled at active infection and followed longitudinally. Authors' methods: Estimates of nucleated cell counts were drawn from the amplification of reference gene primers. The table came from immunoSEQ multiplex PCR; TCRdb's copy has only in-frame clones and leaves some out. The V and J calls and the clone size are those of that table, but D and trimming were determined from the DNA. This sample has 50,000 to 65,000 clones, with 72% found just once. This entry belongs to a study of blood T cell repertoires in COVID-19. Study as a whole: Sources were T cells, B-cell-depleted T cells, or PBMCs; the material itself was cDNA or gDNA.

The sequence derives from a woman in her seventies with COVID-19, enrolled during active disease. Input material: peripheral blood.

Here the CDR3 reads CASNENRGRGGYTF. The CDR3 bases are TGTGCCAGCAATGAAAACAGGGGGCGGGGTGGCTACACCTTC. The gene calls are TRBV6-1 and TRBJ1-2; 9 positions agree with TRBD1. The CDR3 sequence is 14 residues long. Per the germline V gene, CDR1 is MNHNS and CDR2 is SASEGT.